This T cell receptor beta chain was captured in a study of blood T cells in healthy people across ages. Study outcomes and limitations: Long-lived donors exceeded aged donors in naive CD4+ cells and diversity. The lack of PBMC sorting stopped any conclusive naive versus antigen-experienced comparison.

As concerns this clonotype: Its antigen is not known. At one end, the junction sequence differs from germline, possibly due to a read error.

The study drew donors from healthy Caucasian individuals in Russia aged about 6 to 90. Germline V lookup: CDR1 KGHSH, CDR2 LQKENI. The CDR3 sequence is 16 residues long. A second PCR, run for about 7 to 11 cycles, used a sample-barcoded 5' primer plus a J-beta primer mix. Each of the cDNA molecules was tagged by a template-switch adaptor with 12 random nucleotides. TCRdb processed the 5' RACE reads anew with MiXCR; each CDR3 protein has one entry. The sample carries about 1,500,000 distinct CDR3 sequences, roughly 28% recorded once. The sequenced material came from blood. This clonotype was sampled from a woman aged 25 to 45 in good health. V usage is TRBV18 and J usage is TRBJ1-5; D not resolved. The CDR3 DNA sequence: TGTGTCAGCTCACCAGGCCCCCAAGGGAGCAATCAGCCCCAGCATTTT. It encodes CVSSPGPQGSNQPQHF.